The source of this T cell receptor beta chain is a study of shared clonotypes between healthy human individuals. Donors were Caucasian adults residing in Nashville, Tennessee, USA. Splitting of each subset's genomic DNA was done evenly across several immunoSEQ plates. Profiled with immunoSEQ multiplex PCR; TCRdb holds only in-frame clones, not every one. The data show about 460,000 clones, with around 77% seen just once and around 11% held by the top ten. The sequence was obtained from a woman aged 35 to 49 in good health. Some clones in this sample may be carry-over from other donors' samples. Sequenced input: PBMCs.

Written as DNA, the CDR3 is TGTGCCAGCAGTTTACTAGGACAGAATAGCAATCAGCCCCAGCATTTT. Residues: CASSLLGQNSNQPQHF. The V call is TRBV27, the J call TRBJ1-5; TRBD1 is a possible D gene (6 bases). This CDR3 spans 16 amino acids. V was clipped by 2 bases and J by 0 bases, with 11 bases between them. Germline CDR1 reads MNHEY; CDR2 reads SMNVEV (reference sequence).